This TCR beta chain derives from a study of blood T cell repertoires in COVID-19. Germline V lookup: CDR1 MDHEN, CDR2 SYDVKM. The trim removed 1 base at V and 5 bases at J, leaving 8 bases unmatched. This CDR3 comprises 16 residues. This clone was seen only a few times. Data came from immunoSEQ multiplex PCR; TCRdb stores just in-frame clones and leaves some out. The data hold about 210,000 clones, with roughly 88% observed a single time. Sequencing used peripheral blood. This receptor was identified in a man aged 18 to 29 with active or convalescent COVID-19. The chain employs TRBV28 and TRBJ2-7; 10 bases align to TRBD1. The CDR3 DNA reads TGTGCCAGCAGTTTATATTTCGGGACAGGGGCCGACGAGCAGTACTTC. Protein product: CASSLYFGTGADEQYF.